These 26 T cell receptor beta chains were sequenced from one sample in a study of CD8+CD57+ T cells in acquired aplastic anemia. Genomic DNA provided the template from which TCR beta VDJ and CDR3 profiles were obtained. TCRdb ran MiXCR on the reads and lists one entry per CDR3 protein. Among about 180,000 distinct CDR3 sequences listed, less than 60% were seen once. Selection for sequencing was limited to patients who had shown CD8+CD57+ cell expansion by flow cytometry. Sequencing input: sorted CD4+, CD8+, or CD8+CD57+ T cells (not recorded which) from PBMCs. These receptors were obtained from a human donor with aplastic anemia.

The chain couples TRBV24-1 to TRBJ2-5; possible D gene TRBD1, 7 bases. The length of the CDR3 is 16 residues. V was cut by 1 base and J by 2 bases, with 13 bases left in between. Germline lookup yields CDR1 KGHDR and CDR2 SFDVKD. The CDR3 is CATSDFRQGGQETQYF. The CDR3 DNA follows: TGTGCCACCAGTGATTTTAGGCAGGGGGGACAAGAGACCCAGTACTTC.

This clonotype was seen many times. The chain couples TRBV4-2 to TRBJ2-7; D possibly corresponds to TRBD1 (5 bases). Germline-derived CDR1 and CDR2 are LGHNA and YNFKEQ. The CDR3 contains 15 residues. V was trimmed by 1 base and J by 4 bases, leaving 14 bases between them. The CDR3 region is CASSQGQGGEYEQYF. The CDR3 nucleotides are TGTGCCAGCAGCCAAGGGCAGGGTGGGGAATACGAGCAGTACTTC.

As to this clonotype: The germline gene is not matched at one end of the junction; a read error may be the cause. The chain uses TRBV10-3 and TRBJ2-7; 7 bases agree with TRBD2. There are 14 residues in the CDR3. The germline CDR1 and CDR2 sequences are ENHRY and SYGVKD. CDR3 sequence reads: CASSEGAGSYEQYF. As DNA, the CDR3 is TGTGCCAGCAGTGAGGGAGCGGGGAGCTACGAGCAGTACTTC.

This clonotype showed up many times. The genes are TRBV6-2 or TRBV6-3 and TRBJ1-5; D is unresolved. The V gene's germline CDR1 is MNHEY and CDR2 SVGEGT. The CDR3 extends over 12 amino acids. Deletions cut 6 bases from V and 0 bases from J, with 3 bases between. The CDR3 coding sequence is TGTGCCAGCAGGTATAGCAATCAGCCCCAGCATTTT. It translates to CASRYSNQPQHF.

This clonotype was detected many times. The chain combines TRBV5-1 with TRBJ2-1, with TRBD2 as a possible D gene (6 bases). The CDR3 runs 16 residues. Looked up from germline, CDR1 is SGHRS and CDR2 is YFSETQ. The ends were cut back, 3 bases at V and 8 bases at J, with 21 bases in the middle. The CDR3 coding sequence is TGCGCCAGCAGCTCGGGACTCCGGATAGGGGAGGATGAGCAGTTCTTC. Amino acids: CASSSGLRIGEDEQFF.

The sample holds many counts of this clonotype. The chain is built from TRBV7-8 and TRBJ2-5; TRBD1 matches 7 bases. The CDR3 covers 15 residues. Germline CDR1 and CDR2: SGHVS and FQNEAQ. With 2 bases clipped from V and 5 bases from J, the junction kept 8 bases outside the gene matches. CDR3 DNA: TGTGCCAGCAGCTTAACGGGACAGCGTGGCGAGACCCAGTACTTC. Amino acids: CASSLTGQRGETQYF.

In this sample, this clonotype turned up many times. The chain carries TRBV6-2 or TRBV6-3 and TRBJ2-1; maybe TRBD1 (5 bases). The CDR3 runs 15 residues. Trimming shortened V by 6 bases and J by 5 bases, and 17 bases separated the two germline ends. Germline V lookup: CDR1 MNHEY, CDR2 SVGEGT. The DNA for the CDR3 is TGTGCCAGCAGCTCCCAGGGCAGGTTCAACAATGAGCAGTTCTTC. Translated, it gives CASSSQGRFNNEQFF.

This clonotype occurred many times. J is TRBJ1-1 and V is TRBV5-1; TRBD1 might be the D (6 bases). This CDR3 region has 14 residues. The germline V and J ends were trimmed by 1 base and 4 bases, with 11 bases remaining between them. The V gene's germline CDR1 is SGHRS and CDR2 YFSETQ. The CDR3 loop is CASSLRRGATEAFF. The CDR3 region has the DNA TGCGCCAGCAGCTTGAGAAGGGGGGCCACTGAAGCTTTCTTT. Looking up the rest from reference TRBV5-1 and TRBJ1-1 gives the full variable domain: KAGVTQTPRYLIKTRGQQVTLSCSPISGHRSVSWYQQTPGQGLQFLFEYFSETQRNKGNFPGRFSGRQFSNSRSEMNVSTLELGDSALYLCASSLRRGATEAFFGQGTRLTVV.

The chain is built from TRBV15 and TRBJ2-6, with a tentative D call TRBD1 (6 bases). The germline V and J ends were trimmed by 5 bases and 2 bases, with 13 bases remaining between them. Germline CDR1 and CDR2: LNHNV and YYDKDF (reference sequence). The CDR3 loop spans 16 amino acids. The CDR3 here is CATSGTGTPGANVLTF. CDR3 sequence (DNA): TGTGCCACCAGCGGAACGGGGACACCTGGGGCCAACGTCCTGACTTTC.

The chain recombines TRBV2 with TRBJ2-5; 8 bases match TRBD2. The CDR3 totals 15 residues. Germline V CDR1 and CDR2: SNHLY, FYNNEI. With V trimmed by 6 bases and J by 6 bases, 12 bases remained unmatched. This CDR3 reads CASRVTSEPRKTQYF. CDR3 coding DNA: TGTGCCAGCAGAGTGACTAGCGAGCCAAGGAAGACCCAGTACTTC.

On this clonotype: Compared with germline, one end of the junction differs, possibly owing to a read error. The chain carries TRBV18 and TRBJ2-7; no firm D call. Looked up from germline, CDR1 is KGHSH and CDR2 is LQKENI. This CDR3 has 13 amino acids. The CDR3 DNA reads TGTGCCAGCTTACCACAACACAGTTACGAGCAGTACTTC. As protein: CASLPQHSYEQYF. Filled out from reference TRBV18 and TRBJ2-7, the complete variable domain reads NAGVMQNPRHLVRRRGQEARLRCSPMKGHSHVYWYRQLPEEGLKFMVYLQKENIIDESGMPKERFSAEFPKEGPSILRIQQVVRGDSAAYFCASLPQHSYEQYFGPGTRLTVT.

This clonotype was observed many times. The V call is TRBV11-2, the J call TRBJ2-1; the match to TRBD1 covers 9 bases. Trimming at V came to 0 bases and at J to 8 bases, leaving 5 bases not matched to a gene. Germline V CDR1 and CDR2: SGHAT, FQNNGV. CDR3 length equals 15 residues. The DNA for the CDR3 is TGTGCCAGCAGCTTAGACCCGACAGGGGGTCATGAGCAGTTCTTC. Amino acid sequence: CASSLDPTGGHEQFF.

This rearrangement joins TRBV12-3 or TRBV12-4 to TRBJ1-4; TRBD1 agrees at 9 bases. The CDR3 runs 16 residues. J lost 0 bases, V lost 6 bases, and 5 bases had no gene match. This chain's CDR3 is CASSRQGGPTNEKLFF. CDR3 DNA sequence: TGTGCCAGCAGCAGACAGGGGGGCCCAACTAATGAAAAACTGTTTTTT.

The chain has TRBV15 and TRBJ2-2; no definite D call. Germline V gives CDR1 LNHNV, CDR2 YYDKDF (reference sequence). V was shortened by 4 bases and J by 1 base, with 7 bases between the two germline ends. The CDR3 contains 14 residues. The CDR3 protein is CATSNMVNTGELFF. DNA of the CDR3: TGTGCCACCAGCAACATGGTGAACACCGGGGAGCTGTTTTTT.

Details on this clonotype: It may be a read error: a sequence one base away is much more abundant. Likely a read error: the CDR3 ends without its conserved phenylalanine or tryptophan. J is TRBJ2-2 and V is TRBV5-1, with D possibly matching TRBD1 (6 bases). The germline V gene encodes CDR1 SGHRS and CDR2 YFSETQ. The V gene lost 4 bases and the J gene lost 2 bases, with 12 bases spanning the gap. The CDR3 runs to 15 residues. CDR3 DNA: TGCGCCAGCAGCCGATTGGGACAAAACACCGGGGAGCTGTTTTCT. It translates to CASSRLGQNTGELFS.

The chain joins TRBV24-1 to TRBJ2-7, with unresolved D. Germline lookup yields CDR1 KGHDR and CDR2 SFDVKD. The CDR3 extends over 14 amino acids. Deletions cut 5 bases from V and 2 bases from J, with 12 bases between. CDR3 coding DNA: TGTGCCACCAGTGCCAACAGTAGCCCCTACGAGCAGTACTTC. It specifies CATSANSSPYEQYF.

CDR3 sequence reads: CAISDTGGRYGYTF. CDR3 nucleotides: TGTGCCATCAGTGACACAGGGGGCAGGTATGGCTACACCTTC. This chain uses TRBV10-3 with TRBJ1-2; TRBD1 matches 9 bases. This CDR3 is 14 amino acids long. CDR1 is ENHRY and CDR2 is SYGVKD in the germline V gene. V was clipped by 3 bases and J by 5 bases; unmatched bases: 4.

At least ten counts were recorded for this clonotype. This chain links TRBV29-1 with TRBJ2-7; 7 bases fit TRBD1. This CDR3 comprises 13 residues. The germline gives CDR1 SQVTM, CDR2 ANQGSEA. After removal of 4 bases from V and 2 bases from J, the junction contained 5 bases not matched to a gene. CDR3 DNA: TGCAGCGTTGTCTCCGGGACAGCCTACGAGCAGTACTTC. It is translated as CSVVSGTAYEQYF.

The V gene is TRBV20-1, the J gene TRBJ1-6, with TRBD1 identical over 12 bases. The CDR3 contains 17 residues. Germline assignment: CDR1 DFQATT and CDR2 SNEGSKA (reference sequence). Unmatched junction bases numbered 11, after V lost 5 bases and J lost 6 bases. CDR3 sequence reads: CSASGQGAFASNSPLHF. The CDR3, as DNA: TGCAGTGCTTCGGGACAGGGGGCGTTTGCCTCTAATTCACCCCTCCACTTT.

This clonotype was found many times. J is TRBJ2-2 and V is TRBV12-3 or TRBV12-4, with TRBD2 matching over 10 bases. The CDR3 extends over 14 amino acids. Trimming cost V 8 bases and J 11 bases; bases outside gene matches: 11. As DNA, the CDR3 is TGTGCCAGCTTTGCCCTAGCGGGGGCCCGCGAGCTGTTTTTT. Translation: CASFALAGARELFF.

The chain couples TRBV2 to TRBJ1-6; D possibly corresponds to TRBD1 (6 bases). The CDR3 totals 13 residues. Germline V gene lookup returns CDR1 SNHLY and CDR2 FYNNEI. The germline V and J ends were trimmed by 6 bases and 9 bases, with 12 bases remaining between them. Here the CDR3 reads CASSGQHGSPLHF. Written as DNA, the CDR3 is TGTGCCAGCAGCGGACAGCACGGTTCACCCCTCCACTTT.

This chain joins TRBV20-1 and TRBJ1-4; D is possibly TRBD1 (5 bases). Trimming left V 3 bases short and J 8 bases short, with 13 bases between. Germline CDR1 and CDR2: DFQATT and SNEGSKA (reference sequence). The CDR3 loop spans 13 amino acids. The DNA of the CDR3 is TGCAGTGCTAGTCGACAGCAAGGGGAAAAACTGTTTTTT. Residues: CSASRQQGEKLFF.

The chain links TRBV19 to TRBJ1-5; TRBD1 matches 7 bases. This CDR3 is 16 amino acids long. In germline, CDR1 is LNHDA, CDR2 SQIVND (reference sequence). J was trimmed by 3 bases and V by 1 base; bases with no gene match: 6. CDR3 in amino acids: CASSIATGVTNQPQHF. DNA for the CDR3: TGTGCCAGTAGTATAGCCACAGGGGTGACCAATCAGCCCCAGCATTTT.

Worth noting for this clonotype: It may be a read error: a sequence one base away is much more abundant. The rearrangement joins TRBV7-2 to TRBJ1-4; possibly TRBD1 for D (5 bases). Germline V gene sequence: CDR1 SGHTA, CDR2 FQGNSA. The CDR3 runs to 14 residues. V shed 4 bases and J shed 8 bases, with 14 bases lying between them. CDR3 bases: TGTGCCAGCAGCTCGCAGGGAAAACACGAAAAACTGTTTTTT. It specifies CASSSQGKHEKLFF.

In its sample, this clonotype was seen many times. The chain joins TRBV20-1 to TRBJ1-6, with D possibly being TRBD1 (5 bases). CDR3 length: 15 amino acids. Germline CDR1 reads DFQATT; CDR2 reads SNEGSKA (reference sequence). Deletions cut 3 bases from V and 0 bases from J, with 9 bases between. CDR3 in amino acids: CSASPGGSYNSPLHF. DNA for the CDR3: TGCAGTGCTAGCCCCGGGGGCTCCTATAATTCACCCCTCCACTTT.

As to this clonotype: One end of the junction varies from germline; a read error may be responsible. V is TRBV4-1 and J is TRBJ2-2; D might be TRBD1 or TRBD2, each matching 5 bases. The germline CDR1 and CDR2 sequences are MGHRA and YSYEKL. CDR3 size: 14 residues. CDR3: CASSQGGDTGELVF. CDR3 coding DNA: TGCGCCAGCAGCCAAGGGGGCGACACCGGGGAGCTGGTTTTT.